These 17 T cell receptor beta chains share one sample of origin, sequenced in a study of tumor-infiltrating lymphocytes in primary liver carcinoma. Constant-region priming of about 500 ng total RNA yielded TCR beta cDNA. Modified slightly, ARM-PCR produced TCR beta libraries over three nested multiplex PCR rounds. In the first two PCR rounds, TRBV1-TRBV30 forward primers were paired with a C-beta reverse primer, and each round lasted roughly 10 cycles. Using its own MiXCR run on the multiplex PCR reads, TCRdb lists one record per CDR3 protein. The table has around 330,000 distinct CDR3 sequences, approximately 58% seen once. Blood RNA originated from unsorted whole blood, with germline DNA additionally extracted. Input material: peripheral blood. All receptors derive from a woman under 40 with primary liver carcinoma and hepatitis B virus infection.

Of note for this clonotype: A much larger clone differs from this one at a single base, so this may be a read error. The chain employs TRBV6-2 or TRBV6-3 and TRBJ2-7; no firm D call. V shed 2 bases and J shed 5 bases, with 13 bases lying between them. CDR1 is MNHEY, CDR2 SVGEGT, per germline. This CDR3 is built from 14 residues. The DNA of the CDR3 is TGTGCCAGCAGTTACACTTTATCAACCGACGAGCAGTACTTC. Encoded protein: CASSYTLSTDEQYF.

A note on this clonotype: A read error may produce the germline difference seen at one junction end. The chain combines TRBV29-1 with TRBJ2-7; the D call may be TRBD1 or TRBD2 (6 bases each). CDR1 SQVTM and CDR2 ANQGSEA come from the germline V gene. This CDR3 region has 16 residues. The CDR3 region has the DNA TGCAGCGCCATGCTTCAAGGCAGGGGACTTTCCTACGGGCAGTACTTC. Protein product: CSAMLQGRGLSYGQYF.

The chain joins TRBV12-3 or TRBV12-4 to TRBJ2-4; possibly TRBD1 or TRBD2 for D (5 bases each). The CDR3 is 17 amino acids. With 9 bases removed from V and 1 base from J, the gap between germline ends came to 22 bases. The CDR3 sequence: CASMGVGVAFAKNIQYF. The CDR3 DNA reads TGTGCCAGTATGGGGGTCGGGGTTGCCTTCGCCAAAAACATTCAGTACTTC.

The chain is built from TRBV30 and TRBJ1-1, with D uncertain. V lost 0 bases to trimming and J lost 3 bases, with 5 bases between them. This CDR3 is built from 12 residues. Per the germline V gene, CDR1 is GTSNPN and CDR2 is SVGIG (reference sequence). The CDR3 protein is CAWSVKYTEAFF. For the CDR3, the DNA is TGTGCCTGGAGTGTAAAGTACACTGAAGCTTTCTTT.

The V and J genes are TRBV11-2 and TRBJ2-3; D gene ambiguous. With 4 bases removed from V and 5 bases from J, the gap between germline ends came to 13 bases. Looked up from germline, CDR1 is SGHAT and CDR2 is FQNNGV. The CDR3 covers 14 residues. The CDR3 here is CASSYKGYKDTQYF. The DNA for the CDR3 is TGTGCCAGCAGCTATAAGGGCTACAAAGATACGCAGTATTTT.

In the case of this clonotype: Since a much larger clone is just one base distant, this may be a read error. This rearrangement joins TRBV12-3 or TRBV12-4 to TRBJ2-5; maybe TRBD2 (5 bases). Trimming took 8 bases from V and 2 from J, leaving 15 bases between them. The CDR3 is 14 amino acids. The CDR3: CASPWTEVQETQYF. The CDR3 bases are TGTGCCAGCCCTTGGACGGAGGTTCAAGAGACCCAGTACTTC.

Worth noting for this clonotype: No conserved phenylalanine or tryptophan is present at the end of the CDR3, so a read error is the likely explanation. The chain carries TRBV6-5 and TRBJ2-5, with TRBD2 as a possible D gene (5 bases). This CDR3 spans 15 amino acids. Trimming took off 0 bases at V and 5 bases at J, with 13 bases between the two ends. Germline lookup yields CDR1 MNHEY and CDR2 SVGAGI. The CDR3 reads CASSYSGGHLETQYL. The CDR3 DNA reads as TGTGCCAGCAGTTACTCTGGAGGCCATCTGGAGACCCAGTACTTA.

With regard to this clonotype: Compared with germline, one end of the junction differs, possibly owing to a read error. V and J are TRBV11-2 and TRBJ2-5; TRBD2 is a possible D gene (6 bases). Germline V lookup: CDR1 SGHAT, CDR2 FQNNGV. This CDR3 is 13 amino acids long. The CDR3 bases are TGTGCCAGTAGCTTAGGGCGGAGGGAGCCCCGGTACTTC. This gives the protein CASSLGRREPRYF.

Worth noting for this clonotype: A much more abundant neighbour one base away suggests this may be a read error. V usage is TRBV5-5 and J usage is TRBJ2-6; 10 bases map to TRBD1. The CDR3 covers 17 residues. The trim removed 4 bases at V and 1 base at J, leaving 5 bases unmatched. Germline V gene lookup returns CDR1 SGHKS and CDR2 YYEKEE (reference sequence). The chain's CDR3 is CASSNGTGVSGANVLTF. The CDR3 nucleotides are TGTGCCAGCAGCAACGGGACAGGGGTTTCTGGGGCCAACGTCCTGACTTTC.

Regarding this clonotype: A read error may explain this, as a much larger clone is one base away. This sequence joins TRBV29-1 and TRBJ2-7, with a weak D call TRBD2 (5 bases). The CDR3 loop spans 12 amino acids. Germline V gives CDR1 SQVTM, CDR2 ANQGSEA. CDR3 region: CCVVLGFYEQYF. As DNA, the CDR3 is TGCTGCGTTGTACTAGGGTTTTACGAGCAGTACTTC.

Details on this clonotype: A much larger clone is a single base away; this may be a read error. The chain links TRBV12-3 or TRBV12-4 to TRBJ2-5; 10 bases align to TRBD2. There are 17 residues in the CDR3. Trimming at V came to 3 bases and at J to 5 bases, leaving 12 bases not matched to a gene. The CDR3 protein is CASSFGTSETSRETQYF. CDR3 DNA sequence: TGTGCCAGCAGTTTCGGGACTAGCGAGACATCGAGGGAGACCCAGTACTTC.

There are a few counts of this clonotype. This is likely a read error, given that the CDR3 carries no conserved phenylalanine or tryptophan at its end. This chain connects TRBV6-2 or TRBV6-3 to TRBJ1-1; possibly TRBD1 for D (5 bases). CDR3 length equals 14 residues. Germline CDR1 and CDR2: MNHEY and SVGEGT. V shed 5 bases and J shed 4 bases, with 14 bases lying between them. The CDR3, as DNA: TGTGCCAGCAGTCCGACAGACGGGAGCACTGAAGCTTTCCTT. The encoded protein is CASSPTDGSTEAFL.

This clonotype was found once. This rearrangement joins TRBV11-1 to TRBJ2-1; D gene uncertain. V dropped 5 bases and J dropped 3 bases, with 20 bases sitting between them. CDR1 is SGHAT, CDR2 FQDESV, per germline (reference sequence). This CDR3 is built from 17 residues. CDR3 residues: CASSLVAQRTLYNEQFF. DNA for the CDR3: TGTGCCAGCAGCCTGGTGGCACAAAGGACCCTCTACAATGAGCAGTTCTTC.

On this clonotype: A read error is possible here, since a much larger clone lies one base away. The rearrangement joins TRBV6-2 or TRBV6-3 to TRBJ2-1, with D possibly being TRBD1 (7 bases). The CDR3 has 15 residues. The germline V gene encodes CDR1 MNHEY and CDR2 SVGEGT. CDR3 nucleotides: TGTGCCAGCGGTTACGGAGGGGGCAAGAACAATGAGCAGTTCTTC. Its translation is CASGYGGGKNNEQFF.

This clonotype was detected many times. The rearrangement joins TRBV29-1 to TRBJ1-5; a weak D match, TRBD1 (5 bases). CDR3 size: 13 residues. V was trimmed by 4 bases and J by 2 bases, leaving 9 bases between them. CDR1 and CDR2 (germline): SQVTM, ANQGSEA. CDR3: CSVAGGRNQPQHF. In DNA form, the CDR3 reads TGCAGCGTTGCCGGGGGACGCAATCAGCCCCAGCATTTT.

This chain links TRBV11-1 with TRBJ2-1, with TRBD2 identical over 7 bases. Looked up from germline, CDR1 is SGHAT and CDR2 is FQDESV (reference sequence). J gave up 9 bases and V 5 bases, and 16 bases lay outside the gene matches. The CDR3 is 16 residues long. The CDR3 protein is CASSGRVRDYISEQFF. The CDR3 DNA follows: TGTGCCAGCAGCGGTAGGGTCCGGGACTATATTAGTGAGCAGTTCTTC.

This clonotype was seen ten or more times. J is TRBJ2-1 and V is TRBV6-5; possible D gene TRBD2, 5 bases. The CDR3 extends over 14 amino acids. Germline CDR1 reads MNHEY; CDR2 reads SVGAGI. V was trimmed by 2 bases and J by 9 bases, leaving 14 bases between them. Here the CDR3 DNA reads TGTGCCAGCAGTTACGAGGGTCGGGCCGGTGAGCAGTTCTTC. This gives the protein CASSYEGRAGEQFF.